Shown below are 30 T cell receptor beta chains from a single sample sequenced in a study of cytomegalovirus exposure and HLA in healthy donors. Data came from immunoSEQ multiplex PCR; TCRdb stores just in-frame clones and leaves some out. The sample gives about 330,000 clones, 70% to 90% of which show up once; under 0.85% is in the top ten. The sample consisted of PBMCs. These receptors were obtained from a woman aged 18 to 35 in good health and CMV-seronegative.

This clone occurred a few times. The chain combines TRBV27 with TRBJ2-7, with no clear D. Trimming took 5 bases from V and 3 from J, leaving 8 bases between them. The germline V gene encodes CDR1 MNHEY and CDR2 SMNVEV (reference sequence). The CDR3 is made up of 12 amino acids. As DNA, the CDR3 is TGTGCCAGCAGTCCAAATAGCTACGAGCAGTACTTC. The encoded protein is CASSPNSYEQYF.

The CDR3 reads CASSARAGGASNQPQHF. CDR3 in DNA: TGTGCCAGTAGTGCCCGAGCGGGGGGCGCGAGCAATCAGCCCCAGCATTTT. This chain uses TRBV19 with TRBJ1-5, with D possibly matching TRBD1 (6 bases). V lost 5 bases to trimming and J lost 1 base, with 18 bases between them. The CDR3 is 17 amino acids. Looked up from germline, CDR1 is LNHDA and CDR2 is SQIVND (reference sequence).

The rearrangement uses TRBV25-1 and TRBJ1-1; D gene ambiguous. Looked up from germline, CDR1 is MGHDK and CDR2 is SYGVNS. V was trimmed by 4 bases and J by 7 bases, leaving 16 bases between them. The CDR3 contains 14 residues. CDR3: CASSVVGGEGEAFF. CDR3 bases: TGTGCCAGCAGTGTTGTGGGCGGGGAGGGTGAAGCTTTCTTT. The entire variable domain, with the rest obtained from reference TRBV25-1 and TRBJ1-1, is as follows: EADIYQTPRYLVIGTGKKITLECSQTMGHDKMYWYQQDPGMELHLIHYSYGVNSTEKGDLSSESTVSRIRTEHFPLTLESARPSHTSQYLCASSVVGGEGEAFFGQGTRLTVV.

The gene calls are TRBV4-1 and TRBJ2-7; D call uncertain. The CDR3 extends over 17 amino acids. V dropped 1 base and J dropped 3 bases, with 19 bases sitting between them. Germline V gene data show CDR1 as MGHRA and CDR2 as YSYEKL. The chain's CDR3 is CASSQAFSLRGDYEQYF. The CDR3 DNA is TGCGCCAGCAGCCAAGCGTTTAGCCTCAGAGGTGACTACGAGCAGTACTTC.

CDR3 nucleotides: TGTGCCTGGAGCACCGGGACAGGGGGCTTGGGTGAGACCCAGTACTTC. Its protein product is CAWSTGTGGLGETQYF. The chain is built from TRBV30 and TRBJ2-5; TRBD1 matches at 12 bases. Germline values: CDR1 GTSNPN, CDR2 SVGIG (reference sequence). The CDR3 sequence is 16 residues long. J was trimmed by 5 bases and V by 3 bases; bases with no gene match: 10.

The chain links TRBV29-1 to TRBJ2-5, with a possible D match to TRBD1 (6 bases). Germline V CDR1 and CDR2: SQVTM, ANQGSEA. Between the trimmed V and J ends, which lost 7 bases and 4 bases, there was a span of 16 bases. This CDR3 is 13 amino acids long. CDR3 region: CSGQGGSGETQYF. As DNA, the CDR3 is TGCAGCGGCCAAGGGGGTTCGGGAGAGACCCAGTACTTC.

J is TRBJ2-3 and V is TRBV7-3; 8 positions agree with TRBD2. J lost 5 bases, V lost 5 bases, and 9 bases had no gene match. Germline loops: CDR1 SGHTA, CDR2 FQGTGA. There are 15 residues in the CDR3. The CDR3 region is CASSISGKGVDTQYF. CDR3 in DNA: TGTGCCAGCAGCATTAGCGGGAAGGGGGTAGATACGCAGTATTTT.

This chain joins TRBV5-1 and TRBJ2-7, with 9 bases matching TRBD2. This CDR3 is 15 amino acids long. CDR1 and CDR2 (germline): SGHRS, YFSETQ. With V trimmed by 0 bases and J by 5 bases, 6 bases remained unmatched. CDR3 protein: CASSLVAGGPDEQYF. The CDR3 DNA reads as TGCGCCAGCAGCTTGGTGGCGGGAGGGCCAGACGAGCAGTACTTC. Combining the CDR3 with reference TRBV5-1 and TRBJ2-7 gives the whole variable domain KAGVTQTPRYLIKTRGQQVTLSCSPISGHRSVSWYQQTPGQGLQFLFEYFSETQRNKGNFPGRFSGRQFSNSRSEMNVSTLELGDSALYLCASSLVAGGPDEQYFGPGTRLTVT.

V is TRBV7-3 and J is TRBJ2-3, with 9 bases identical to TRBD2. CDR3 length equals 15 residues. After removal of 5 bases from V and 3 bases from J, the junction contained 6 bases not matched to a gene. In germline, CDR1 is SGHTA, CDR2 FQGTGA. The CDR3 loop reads CASSRSGSSTDTQYF. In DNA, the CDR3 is TGTGCCAGCAGCCGTAGCGGGAGTAGTACAGATACGCAGTATTTT.

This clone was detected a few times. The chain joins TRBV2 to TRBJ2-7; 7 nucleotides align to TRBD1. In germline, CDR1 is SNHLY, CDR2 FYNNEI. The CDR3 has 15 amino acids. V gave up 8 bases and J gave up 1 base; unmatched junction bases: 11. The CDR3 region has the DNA TGTGCCAGCCTTGGGGACGGGACAGCTTCCTACGAGCAGTACTTC. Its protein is CASLGDGTASYEQYF.

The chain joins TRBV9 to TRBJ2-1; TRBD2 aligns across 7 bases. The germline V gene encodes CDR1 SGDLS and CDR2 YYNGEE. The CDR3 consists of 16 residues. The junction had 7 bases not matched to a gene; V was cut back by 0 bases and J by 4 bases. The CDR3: CASSVENGRPYNEQFF. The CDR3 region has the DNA TGTGCCAGCAGCGTAGAGAACGGGAGGCCGTACAATGAGCAGTTCTTC. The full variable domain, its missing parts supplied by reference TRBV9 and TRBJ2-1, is DSGVTQTPKHLITATGQRVTLRCSPRSGDLSVYWYQQSLDQGLQFLIQYYNGEERAKGNILERFSAQQFPDLHSELNLSSLELGDSALYFCASSVENGRPYNEQFFGPGTRLTVL.

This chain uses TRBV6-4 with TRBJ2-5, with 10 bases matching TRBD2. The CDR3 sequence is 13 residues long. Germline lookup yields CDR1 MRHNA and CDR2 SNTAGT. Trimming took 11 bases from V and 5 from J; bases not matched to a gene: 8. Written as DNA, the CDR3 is TGTGCCGGGGAGGCTAGCGGGAGCGAGACCCAGTACTTC. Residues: CAGEASGSETQYF.

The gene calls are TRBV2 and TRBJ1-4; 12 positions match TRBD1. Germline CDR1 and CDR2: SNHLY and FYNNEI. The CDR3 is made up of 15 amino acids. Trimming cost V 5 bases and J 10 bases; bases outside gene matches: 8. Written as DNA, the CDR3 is TGTGCCAGCAGTTCCTCCGGGACAGGGGGCGCAAAACTGTTTTTT. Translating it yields CASSSSGTGGAKLFF.

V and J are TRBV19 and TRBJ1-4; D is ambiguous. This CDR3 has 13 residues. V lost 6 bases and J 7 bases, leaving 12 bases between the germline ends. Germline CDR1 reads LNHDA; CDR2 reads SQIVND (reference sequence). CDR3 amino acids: CASRLGRGEKLFF. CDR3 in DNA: TGTGCCAGTAGGCTAGGGAGAGGTGAAAAACTGTTTTTT.

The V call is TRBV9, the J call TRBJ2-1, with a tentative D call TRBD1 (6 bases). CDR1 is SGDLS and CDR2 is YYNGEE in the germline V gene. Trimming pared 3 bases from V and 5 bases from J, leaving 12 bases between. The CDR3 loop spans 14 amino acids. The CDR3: CASSGTGLDNEQFF. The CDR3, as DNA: TGTGCCAGCAGCGGAACAGGGCTAGACAATGAGCAGTTCTTC.

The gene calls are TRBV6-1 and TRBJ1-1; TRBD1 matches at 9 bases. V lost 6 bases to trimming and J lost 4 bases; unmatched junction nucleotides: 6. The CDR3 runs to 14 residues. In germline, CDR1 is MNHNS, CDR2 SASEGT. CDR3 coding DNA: TGTGCCAGCAGGCACAGGGGGCCCCGCACTGAAGCTTTCTTT. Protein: CASRHRGPRTEAFF.

The CDR3 loop reads CASSALFYEQYF. Here the CDR3 DNA reads TGTGCCAGCAGTGCCCTATTCTACGAGCAGTACTTC. This sequence joins TRBV6-1 and TRBJ2-7; D remains ambiguous. The CDR3 totals 12 residues. Germline V gene lookup returns CDR1 MNHNS and CDR2 SASEGT. Trimming took off 4 bases at V and 3 bases at J, with 7 bases between the two ends.

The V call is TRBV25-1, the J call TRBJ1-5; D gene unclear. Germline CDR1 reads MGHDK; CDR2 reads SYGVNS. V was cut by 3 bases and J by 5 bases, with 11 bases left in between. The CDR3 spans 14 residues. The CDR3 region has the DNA TGTGCCAGCAGTGATCGGAGGGTCGATCAGCCCCAGCATTTT. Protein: CASSDRRVDQPQHF. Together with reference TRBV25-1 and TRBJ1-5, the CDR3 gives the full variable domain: EADIYQTPRYLVIGTGKKITLECSQTMGHDKMYWYQQDPGMELHLIHYSYGVNSTEKGDLSSESTVSRIRTEHFPLTLESARPSHTSQYLCASSDRRVDQPQHFGDGTRLSIL.

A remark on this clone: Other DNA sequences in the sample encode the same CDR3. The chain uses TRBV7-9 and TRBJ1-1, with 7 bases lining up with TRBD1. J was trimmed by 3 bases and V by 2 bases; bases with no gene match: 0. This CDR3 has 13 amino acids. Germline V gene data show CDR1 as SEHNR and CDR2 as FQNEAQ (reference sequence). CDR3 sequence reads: CASSLQGDTEAFF. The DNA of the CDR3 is TGTGCCAGCAGCTTACAGGGGGACACTGAAGCTTTCTTT.

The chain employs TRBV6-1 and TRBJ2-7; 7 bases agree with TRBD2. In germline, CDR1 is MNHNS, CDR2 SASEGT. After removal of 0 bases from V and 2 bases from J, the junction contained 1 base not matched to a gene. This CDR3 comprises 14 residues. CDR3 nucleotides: TGTGCCAGCAGTGAAGCTGGGACTACCTACGAGCAGTACTTC. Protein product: CASSEAGTTYEQYF.

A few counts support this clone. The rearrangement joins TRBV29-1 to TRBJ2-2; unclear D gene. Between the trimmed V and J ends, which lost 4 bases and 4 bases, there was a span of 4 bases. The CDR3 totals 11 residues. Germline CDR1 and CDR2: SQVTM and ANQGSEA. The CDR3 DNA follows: TGCAGCGTTGCGGGCACCGGGGAGCTGTTTTTT. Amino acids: CSVAGTGELFF.

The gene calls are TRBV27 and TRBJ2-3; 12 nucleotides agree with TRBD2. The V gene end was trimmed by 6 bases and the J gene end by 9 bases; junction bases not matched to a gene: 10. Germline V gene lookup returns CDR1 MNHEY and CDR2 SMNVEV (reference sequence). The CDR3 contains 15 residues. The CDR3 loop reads CASSSSGGGFGTQYF. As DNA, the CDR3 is TGTGCCAGCAGCTCTAGCGGGGGGGGCTTCGGCACGCAGTATTTT.

The CDR3 coding sequence is TGCGCCAGCAGCTTGGCGGGGGGGTCTAACAATGAGCAGTTCTTC. Translating it yields CASSLAGGSNNEQFF. The chain carries TRBV5-1 and TRBJ2-1; 8 bases line up with TRBD2. This CDR3 comprises 15 residues. Germline loops: CDR1 SGHRS, CDR2 YFSETQ. Trimming removed 0 bases from V and 5 bases from J; junction bases left unmatched: 4.

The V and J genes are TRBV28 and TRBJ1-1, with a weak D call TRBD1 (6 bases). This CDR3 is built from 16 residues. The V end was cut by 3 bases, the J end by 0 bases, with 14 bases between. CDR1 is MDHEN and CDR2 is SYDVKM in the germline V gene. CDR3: CASSLRQGKVNTEAFF. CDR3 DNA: TGTGCCAGCAGTTTGAGGCAGGGGAAGGTGAACACTGAAGCTTTCTTT.

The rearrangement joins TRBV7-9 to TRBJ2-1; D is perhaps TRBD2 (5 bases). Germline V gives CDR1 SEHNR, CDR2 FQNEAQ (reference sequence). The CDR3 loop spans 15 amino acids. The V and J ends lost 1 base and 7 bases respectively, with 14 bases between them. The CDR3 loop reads CASSLGNPGENEQFF. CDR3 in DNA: TGTGCCAGCAGCTTAGGAAACCCCGGGGAGAATGAGCAGTTCTTC.

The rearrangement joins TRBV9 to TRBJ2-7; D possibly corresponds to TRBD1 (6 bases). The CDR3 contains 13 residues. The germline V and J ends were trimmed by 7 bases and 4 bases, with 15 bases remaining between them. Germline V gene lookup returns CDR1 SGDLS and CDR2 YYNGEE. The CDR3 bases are TGTGCCAGCCCAGGGTTGCAGGGGTACGAGCAGTACTTC. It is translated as CASPGLQGYEQYF.

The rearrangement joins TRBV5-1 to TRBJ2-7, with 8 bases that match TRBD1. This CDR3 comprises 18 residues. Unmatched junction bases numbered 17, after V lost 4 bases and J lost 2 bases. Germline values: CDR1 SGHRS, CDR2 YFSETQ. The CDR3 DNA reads TGCGCCAGCAGCCGGCGAGCAGGGGGCCCTAGCGACGCCTACGAGCAGTACTTC. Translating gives CASSRRAGGPSDAYEQYF.

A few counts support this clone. CDR3 sequence: CASSPSSEQFF. In DNA form, the CDR3 reads TGTGCCAGCAGCCCGTCGAGTGAGCAGTTCTTC. This chain joins TRBV7-2 and TRBJ2-1; D uncertain. This CDR3 spans 11 amino acids. Between the trimmed V and J ends, which lost 5 bases and 9 bases, there was a span of 8 bases. Per germline, CDR1 SGHTA and CDR2 FQGNSA.

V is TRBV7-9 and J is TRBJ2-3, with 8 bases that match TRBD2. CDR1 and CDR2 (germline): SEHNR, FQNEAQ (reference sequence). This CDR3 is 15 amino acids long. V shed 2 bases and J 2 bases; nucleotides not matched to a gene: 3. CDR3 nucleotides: TGTGCCAGCAGCTTATTACTAGCGGCCACAGATACGCAGTATTTT. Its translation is CASSLLLAATDTQYF.

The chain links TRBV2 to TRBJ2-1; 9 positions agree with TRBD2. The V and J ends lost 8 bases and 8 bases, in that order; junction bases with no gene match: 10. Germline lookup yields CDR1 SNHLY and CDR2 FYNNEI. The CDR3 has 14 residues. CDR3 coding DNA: TGTGCCAGCTCCGAGGGGACTAGCCTCGATGAGCAGTTCTTC. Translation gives CASSEGTSLDEQFF.